The rows below give T cell receptor beta chains drawn from one sample of a study of OX40 agonist ivuxolimab in advanced cancers. Clones were sequenced by immunoSEQ multiplex PCR, and TCRdb holds only the in-frame ones, with some missing. This table has tens of thousands of clones, roughly 92% appearing once. Sequenced here: CD4+ or CD8+ T cells sorted from blood, sampled in a trial of the OX40 agonist ivuxolimab. These receptors came from an adult with an advanced solid tumor such as melanoma, head and neck, liver or kidney cancer. Both conserved end residues are part of each CDR3. D genes are given only for firm matches. Clone size appears in some rows only: once, few, many, or a class for an expanded clone.

V gene,D gene,J gene,clone size,CDR3 protein,CDR3 DNA
TRBV2,.,TRBJ1-1,.,CARSVGTEAFF,TGTGCCAGGTCAGTGGGCACTGAAGCTTTCTTT
TRBV30,.,TRBJ2-7,once,CAWSGAGVNEQYF,TGTGCCTGGAGTGGAGCAGGGGTCAACGAGCAGTACTTC
TRBV11-3,TRBD1,TRBJ1-4,.,CASSLASTDRNEKLFF,TGTGCCAGCAGCTTAGCTTCTACGGACAGGAATGAAAAACTGTTTTTT
TRBV6-5,TRBD1,TRBJ2-2,.,CASTETGGNGELFF,TGTGCCAGCACCGAGACAGGGGGGAACGGGGAGCTGTTTTTT
TRBV7-6,.,TRBJ1-3,.,CASSLRGPTDSGNTIYF,TGTGCCAGCAGCTTACGGGGACCTACTGACTCTGGAAACACCATATATTTT
TRBV5-1,TRBD2,TRBJ2-3,once,CASSLGREGTDTQYF,TGCGCCAGCAGCTTGGGGCGGGAGGGCACAGATACGCAGTATTTT
TRBV30,.,TRBJ2-7,.,CAWRGLARETYEQYF,TGTGCCTGGAGGGGGCTAGCTCGGGAGACCTACGAGCAGTACTTC
TRBV10-3,TRBD1,TRBJ1-1,.,CASQTGGNTEAFF,TGTGCCTCGCAGACAGGGGGGAACACTGAAGCTTTCTTT
TRBV5-1,.,TRBJ2-7,.,CASSLSGTSVTYEQYF,TGCGCCAGCAGCTTATCCGGGACTTCTGTTACCTACGAGCAGTACTTC
TRBV6-6,TRBD1,TRBJ1-5,once,CASRMTGNQSQHF,TGTGCCAGCAGGATGACAGGGAATCAGTCCCAGCATTTT
TRBV19,TRBD1,TRBJ2-1,.,CASSPSTGAGYDEQFF,TGTGCCAGTAGTCCGTCGACAGGGGCGGGCTATGATGAGCAGTTCTTC
TRBV5-1,.,TRBJ2-3,.,CASSLVLGGTDTQYF,TGCGCCAGCAGCTTGGTTCTAGGGGGCACAGATACGCAGTATTTT
TRBV5-1,.,TRBJ2-1,.,CASSSDTSSSNEQFF,TGCGCCAGCAGCTCCGACACCAGCTCCTCAAATGAGCAGTTCTTC
TRBV5-8,.,TRBJ2-7,.,CASSWGLASYEQYF,TGTGCCAGCAGCTGGGGGCTAGCGTCCTACGAGCAGTACTTC
TRBV6-1,.,TRBJ2-2,.,CASSERVFTGELFF,TGTGCCAGCAGTGAAAGGGTCTTCACCGGGGAGCTGTTTTTT
TRBV27,TRBD2,TRBJ2-1,.,CASSWRTSGVGEQFF,TGTGCCAGCAGTTGGAGGACTAGCGGGGTAGGGGAGCAGTTCTTC
TRBV30,.,TRBJ1-3,.,CAWSLGSSGNTIYF,TGTGCCTGGAGTCTCGGTAGCTCTGGAAACACCATATATTTT
TRBV29-1,.,TRBJ2-1,.,CSVISGGSYNEQFF,TGCAGCGTCATTTCCGGGGGCTCCTACAATGAGCAGTTCTTC
TRBV30,TRBD1,TRBJ1-5,.,CAWSSDYDRESQPQHF,TGTGCCTGGAGTTCCGACTATGACAGGGAAAGTCAGCCCCAGCATTTT
TRBV10-3,.,TRBJ1-1,.,CAISESVLGTEAFF,TGTGCCATCAGTGAGTCGGTTTTAGGTACTGAAGCTTTCTTT
TRBV6-6,TRBD1,TRBJ1-1,.,CASRNTGGRDTEAFF,TGTGCCAGCAGAAACACAGGGGGTCGGGACACTGAAGCTTTCTTT
TRBV6-1,TRBD2,TRBJ2-7,.,CASTLGGKGEQYF,TGTGCCAGCACCCTGGGGGGGAAGGGCGAGCAGTACTTC
TRBV5-1,.,TRBJ2-5,once,CASSLRAQYQETQYF,TGCGCCAGCAGCTTGAGGGCTCAGTACCAAGAGACCCAGTACTTC
TRBV19,.,TRBJ1-1,.,CASSNNDLNTEAFF,TGTGCCAGTAGTAACAACGACTTGAACACTGAAGCTTTCTTT